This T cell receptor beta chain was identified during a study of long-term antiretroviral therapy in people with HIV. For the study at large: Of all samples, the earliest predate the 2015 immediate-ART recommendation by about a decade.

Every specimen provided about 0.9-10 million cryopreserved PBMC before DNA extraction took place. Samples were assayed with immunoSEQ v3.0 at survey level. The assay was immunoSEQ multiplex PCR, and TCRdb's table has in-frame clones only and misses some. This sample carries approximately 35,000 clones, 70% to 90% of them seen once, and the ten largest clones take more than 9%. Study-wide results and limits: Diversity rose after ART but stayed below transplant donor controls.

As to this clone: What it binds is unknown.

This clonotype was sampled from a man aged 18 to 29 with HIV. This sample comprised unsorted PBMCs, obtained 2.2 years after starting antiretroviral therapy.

The DNA for the CDR3 is TGTGCCATCCGCCTCGAGGCGGGGACCGGGGAAATAGGCGAGACCCAGTACTTC. This gives the protein CAIRLEAGTGEIGETQYF. The J gene is TRBJ2-5, the V gene TRBV10-3; weak D call: TRBD2 (6 bases). Looked up from germline, CDR1 is ENHRY and CDR2 is SYGVKD. CDR3 length: 18 residues. V was shortened by 8 bases and J by 5 bases, with 30 bases between the two germline ends.